One and the same sample provided the 9 T cell receptor beta chains below, sequenced in a study of regulatory T cells in long-lasting Graves disease. Construction of TCR beta libraries relied on iRepertoire HTBI primers and on Arm-PCR targeting CDR3 regions. TCRdb used MiXCR to reprocess the multiplex PCR reads, holding one entry per CDR3 protein. Among some 300,000 distinct CDR3 sequences, around 20% were seen once, and the ten largest hold approximately 53%. Documented time point: persistent/refractory GD, antithyroid drugs over 5 years with positive TRAb. RNA isolated from PBMCs was used to make the TCR library. The sequences come from peripheral blood mononuclear cells (PBMCs), collected when the disease was refractory, from a patient treated with antithyroid drugs. The source of these receptors is a female donor with Graves disease.

Remarks on this clonotype: A junction boundary mismatches the germline segment, possibly from a read error. This chain joins TRBV29-1 and TRBJ2-7; D might be TRBD1 (6 bases). The CDR3 contains 13 residues. CDR1 and CDR2 from the germline V gene are SQVTM and ANQGSEA. This CDR3 reads CSVDEGQGYEQHF. DNA for the CDR3: TGCAGCGTTGATGAGGGACAAGGCTACGAGCAGCACTTC.

This clonotype was counted between two and nine times. The chain is built from TRBV7-9 and TRBJ2-7, with 9 bases identical to TRBD1. Germline CDR1 is SEHNR and CDR2 is FQNEAQ (reference sequence). The CDR3 sequence is 15 residues long. V lost 5 bases and J lost 2; bases outside the gene matches: 7. In nucleotides, the CDR3 is TGTGCCAGCAGCCCAGCGGACAGGGGAGCCTACGAGCAGTACTTC. It specifies CASSPADRGAYEQYF.

The gene calls are TRBV20-1 and TRBJ2-7, with 7 bases identical to TRBD1. Trimming cost V 6 bases and J 5 bases; bases outside gene matches: 13. Germline V CDR1 and CDR2: DFQATT, SNEGSKA (reference sequence). This CDR3 region has 14 residues. The CDR3 DNA reads as TGCAGTGCCGAAAGCGGACAGGTCATGGACGAGCAGTACTTC. This encodes CSAESGQVMDEQYF.

There are a few counts of this clonotype. V is TRBV4-3 and J is TRBJ2-7; D not certain. This CDR3 contains 14 residues. Germline CDR1 LGHNA, CDR2 YSLEER. V dropped 0 bases and J dropped 3 bases, with 9 bases sitting between them. The CDR3 region is CASSQDRAYYEQYF. The DNA of the CDR3 is TGCGCCAGCAGCCAAGATCGTGCGTACTACGAGCAGTACTTC.

The rearrangement uses TRBV7-9 and TRBJ1-2; D remains ambiguous. In germline, CDR1 is SEHNR, CDR2 FQNEAQ (reference sequence). The CDR3 covers 13 residues. The V gene lost 3 bases and the J gene lost 5 bases, with 10 bases spanning the gap. The CDR3 here is CASSFDGMYGYTF. CDR3 sequence (DNA): TGTGCCAGCAGCTTTGATGGCATGTATGGCTACACCTTC.

This chain links TRBV19 with TRBJ2-7; D unresolved. Trimming removed 3 bases at V and 0 bases at J, with 9 bases between. Germline V gene lookup returns CDR1 LNHDA and CDR2 SQIVND (reference sequence). The CDR3 is 14 residues long. CDR3 coding DNA: TGTGCCAGTAGTATTGGCAGGACCTCCTACGAGCAGTACTTC. It yields the protein CASSIGRTSYEQYF.

This clonotype was picked up a small number of times. The rearrangement links TRBV6-1 to TRBJ2-7, with 7 positions matching TRBD2. CDR1 is MNHNS, CDR2 SASEGT, per germline. The CDR3 is 15 residues long. V lost 6 bases to trimming and J lost 4 bases; unmatched junction nucleotides: 12. CDR3 sequence (DNA): TGTGCCAGCAGAAGGGATAGCGGGCTGGGGTACGAGCAGTACTTC. Its protein product is CASRRDSGLGYEQYF.

The chain carries TRBV3-1 and TRBJ2-7, with D perhaps given as TRBD1 or TRBD2 (5 bases each). The CDR3 has 15 residues. V lost 4 bases to trimming and J lost 6 bases, with 19 bases between them. Germline-derived CDR1 and CDR2 are LGHDT and YNNKEL (reference sequence). CDR3 sequence: CASSPRTDGAAEQYF. The CDR3 DNA reads TGTGCCAGCAGCCCTCGGACGGACGGGGCTGCCGAGCAGTACTTC.

J is TRBJ2-7 and V is TRBV9; D is unclear. Germline values: CDR1 SGDLS, CDR2 YYNGEE. V was shortened by 0 bases and J by 5 bases, with 12 bases between the two germline ends. This CDR3 region has 14 residues. The DNA of the CDR3 is TGTGCCAGCAGCGTAGGGGTAGCAAACCACGAGCAGTACTTC. Encoded protein: CASSVGVANHEQYF.